This T cell receptor beta chain emerged from a study of blood T cell repertoires in COVID-19. Whole-study context: Specimens from acute and convalescent COVID-19 originated in the United States, Italy and Spain. Nucleic acid was either cDNA or gDNA, and it came from T cells, B-cell-depleted T cells, or PBMCs.

Original data processing: Estimates of nucleated cell counts were drawn from the amplification of reference gene primers. Sequencing was performed with immunoSEQ multiplex PCR; in TCRdb, only in-frame clones are kept and a portion is missing. V and J calls and clone size are as listed in that table; D and trimming were resolved from the DNA. Altogether 200,000 to 300,000 clones are present, 86% being singletons, with the ten largest covering approximately 2%. The CDR3 has 14 residues. Germline CDR1 MNHEY, CDR2 SVGEGT. V was pared by 2 bases and J by 7 bases, with 4 bases of the junction left unmatched.

This receptor was obtained from a man aged 25-45 years with active or convalescent COVID-19. V is TRBV6-2 or TRBV6-3 and J is TRBJ2-1, with 8 bases fitting TRBD1. Sequenced sample: peripheral blood. CDR3 amino acids: CASSYTQGANEQFF. The CDR3 region has the DNA TGTGCCAGCAGTTACACTCAGGGGGCGAATGAGCAGTTCTTC.